The rows below give T cell receptor beta chains drawn from one sample of a study of siplizumab effects on memory and regulatory T cells. The protocol was immunoSEQ multiplex PCR, while the TCRdb copy is restricted to in-frame clones and leaves out a portion. The table shows about 72,000 clones, with about 89% occurring only once. The sequenced sample consisted of CD8+ T cells sorted from blood. The receptors come from a human donor in good health. The CDR3 runs from the conserved cysteine through the conserved F or W. A D gene is named only where the DNA matches it firmly. A clone size is listed for some rows: how often the clone was seen (once, few, many), or a class if it is expanded.

.	TRBV27	TRBJ2-3	.	CASSLLGSQYF	TGTGCCAGCAGTTTACTGGGCTCCCAGTATTTT
.	TRBV7-2	TRBJ1-1	.	CASSLDPGRGTTEAFF	TGTGCCAGCAGCTTAGACCCTGGGCGGGGCACCACTGAAGCTTTCTTT
.	TRBV27	TRBJ2-1	.	CASSLIRNEQFF	TGTGCCAGCAGTTTAATAAGGAATGAGCAGTTCTTC
TRBD1	TRBV5-3	TRBJ2-7	.	CARTKPGTGGRRPYEQYF	TGTGCCAGAACCAAGCCCGGGACAGGGGGTAGGCGCCCCTACGAGCAGTACTTC
TRBD2	TRBV6-1	TRBJ2-7	once	CASSEAGTSGDSYEQYF	TGTGCCAGCAGTGAAGCGGGGACTAGCGGGGACTCCTACGAGCAGTACTTC
TRBD2	TRBV7-7	TRBJ2-7	.	CASSIGTSGDEQYF	TGTGCTAGCAGTATAGGGACTAGCGGGGACGAGCAGTACTTC
TRBD2	TRBV6-4	TRBJ2-3	.	CASSDVGTSGYTDTQYF	TGTGCCAGCAGTGACGTCGGGACTAGCGGTTACACAGATACGCAGTATTTT
TRBD1	TRBV27	TRBJ1-4	.	CASSFGRGDEKLFF	TGTGCCAGCAGTTTCGGCAGGGGGGATGAAAAACTGTTTTTT
TRBD2	TRBV9	TRBJ2-5	.	CASSVATSGSLETQYF	TGTGCCAGCAGCGTAGCTACTAGCGGGAGTCTAGAGACCCAGTACTTC
TRBD1	TRBV7-9	TRBJ1-1	.	CASSLEGATEAFF	TGTGCCAGCAGCCTTGAGGGGGCAACTGAAGCTTTCTTT
.	TRBV4-2	TRBJ2-1	.	CASSQLPGAYNEQFF	TGTGCCAGCAGCCAACTTCCCGGGGCCTACAATGAGCAGTTCTTC
.	TRBV11-3	TRBJ2-5	.	CASSPRNRGQETQYF	TGTGCCAGCAGCCCCCGGAACCGGGGCCAAGAGACCCAGTACTTC
.	TRBV19	TRBJ1-1	few	CASSIGQGPMNTEAFF	TGTGCCAGTAGTATAGGTCAGGGACCCATGAACACTGAAGCTTTCTTT
TRBD2	TRBV27	TRBJ2-1	.	CASSWGAGGQVYNEQFF	TGTGCCAGCAGTTGGGGTGCGGGGGGGCAGGTATACAATGAGCAGTTCTTC
.	TRBV4-1	TRBJ2-5	medium-sized	CASSQKTAQETQYF	TGCGCCAGCAGCCAAAAGACAGCACAAGAGACCCAGTACTTC
TRBD1	TRBV6-4	TRBJ1-2	.	CASSDSAGGYGYTF	TGTGCCAGCAGTGACTCGGCAGGGGGCTACGGCTACACCTTC
.	TRBV7-6	TRBJ2-2	.	CASSLVGNTGELFF	TGTGCCAGCAGCTTAGTCGGGAACACCGGGGAGCTGTTTTTT
TRBD2	TRBV4-2	TRBJ2-1	.	CASSSLEPGGPSNEQFF	TGTGCCAGCAGCTCTTTAGAACCGGGGGGGCCTTCAAATGAGCAGTTCTTC
.	TRBV7-9	TRBJ1-2	.	CASSLEVPRGYDGYTF	TGTGCCAGCAGCTTAGAGGTCCCCAGGGGATACGATGGCTACACCTTC
.	TRBV19	TRBJ2-7	.	CASTGPWAYEQYF	TGTGCCAGTACCGGGCCCTGGGCCTACGAGCAGTACTTC
.	TRBV4-1	TRBJ2-3	.	CASSQDVQGGVTDTQYF	TGCGCCAGCAGCCAAGATGTTCAAGGAGGGGTCACAGATACGCAGTATTTT
.	TRBV2	TRBJ2-4	once	CARELGPGQNIQYF	TGTGCCAGAGAGCTGGGACCGGGACAAAACATTCAGTACTTC
TRBD1	TRBV5-5	TRBJ1-2	few	CASSLHRDRAFDGYTF	TGTGCCAGCAGCCTACACCGGGACAGGGCTTTCGATGGCTACACCTTC
.	TRBV5-1	TRBJ2-7	.	CASRMTGSMSYEQCF	TGCGCCAGCAGGATGACAGGATCGATGTCCTACGAGCAGTGCTTC
.	TRBV4-1	TRBJ1-1	.	CASSQDRQGYTEAFF	TGCGCCAGCAGCCAAGATCGACAAGGGTACACTGAAGCTTTCTTT
.	TRBV25-1	TRBJ2-3	once	CASSELSVGNADTQYF	TGTGCCAGCAGTGAACTTTCGGTTGGGAACGCAGATACGCAGTATTTT
TRBD2	TRBV5-1	TRBJ2-7	once	CASSLYAGEPYEQYF	TGCGCCAGCAGCTTGTACGCGGGGGAACCCTACGAGCAGTACTTC
.	TRBV11-2	TRBJ2-7	.	CASSLGAGPYEQYF	TGTGCCAGCAGCTTGGGGGCCGGTCCCTACGAGCAGTACTTC
.	TRBV4-1	TRBJ2-2	.	CASSQDKDRRTGELFF	TGTGCCAGCAGCCAAGATAAGGACAGAAGAACCGGGGAGCTGTTTTTT
.	TRBV6-5	TRBJ2-7	.	CASRGRDSYEQYF	TGTGCCAGCAGGGGACGGGACTCCTACGAGCAGTACTTC
TRBD2	TRBV27	TRBJ2-7	.	CASRGLAGAYYEQYF	TGTGCCAGCAGGGGACTAGCGGGGGCCTACTACGAGCAGTACTTC
.	TRBV19	TRBJ1-1	.	CASSLNTEAFF	TGTGCCAGTAGTTTGAACACTGAAGCTTTCTTT
.	TRBV6-5	TRBJ1-1	.	CASSYPQGKNTEAFF	TGTGCCAGCAGTTACCCCCAGGGAAAGAACACTGAAGCTTTCTTT
TRBD1	TRBV25-1	TRBJ2-2	.	CASSGDRGLNTGELFF	TGTGCCAGCAGTGGTGACAGGGGGCTTAACACCGGGGAGCTGTTTTTT
.	TRBV6-1	TRBJ2-7	.	CASSEVVGHLGSYEQYF	TGTGCCAGCAGTGAAGTCGTGGGACATTTAGGATCCTACGAGCAGTACTTC
TRBD1	TRBV6-1	TRBJ2-7	.	CASSVMRQGDYEQYF	TGTGCCAGCAGTGTTATGAGACAGGGGGACTACGAGCAGTACTTC
.	TRBV9	TRBJ1-3	.	CASSPVGIAGNTIYF	TGTGCCAGCAGCCCGGTCGGGATCGCTGGAAACACCATATATTTT
.	TRBV19	TRBJ2-7	once	CASSPHPYEQYF	TGTGCCAGTAGTCCCCATCCATACGAGCAGTACTTC
.	TRBV27	TRBJ1-2	.	CASSIQGDYGYTF	TGTGCCAGCAGCATACAGGGAGACTATGGCTACACCTTC
.	TRBV2	TRBJ2-7	.	CASSGTLDLYEQYF	TGTGCCAGCTCGGGGACATTGGACCTTTACGAGCAGTACTTC
TRBD2	TRBV25-1	TRBJ2-5	.	CASNPAGDVETQYF	TGTGCCAGCAACCCCGCGGGGGACGTGGAGACCCAGTACTTC
.	TRBV4-1	TRBJ2-1	.	CASSHPRLGRDGNEQFF	TGCGCCAGCAGCCATCCCCGGCTGGGCAGGGACGGCAATGAGCAGTTCTTC
.	TRBV4-1	TRBJ2-3	once	CASSQGQTQYF	TGCGCCAGCAGCCAAGGGCAAACGCAGTATTTT
.	TRBV6-5	TRBJ1-1	.	CASSYSKTVLNTEAFF	TGTGCCAGCAGTTACTCGAAAACTGTTTTGAACACTGAAGCTTTCTTT
.	TRBV19	TRBJ2-7	.	CASSPSAGNEQYF	TGTGCCAGTAGCCCCTCCGCAGGTAACGAGCAGTACTTC
.	TRBV6-1	TRBJ1-2	.	CASSEASGAANYGYTF	TGTGCCAGCAGTGAAGCCTCAGGGGCCGCGAACTATGGCTACACCTTC
TRBD2	TRBV5-1	TRBJ2-7	.	CASSPQSGSISEQYF	TGCGCCAGCAGCCCTCAAAGCGGGAGCATCTCCGAGCAGTACTTC
TRBD2	TRBV5-6	TRBJ2-1	.	CASSLGLAANNEQFF	TGTGCCAGCAGCTTGGGGCTAGCGGCAAACAATGAGCAGTTCTTC
.	TRBV7-9	TRBJ1-2	.	CASSLERGEEKDGYTF	TGTGCCAGCAGCTTAGAAAGGGGAGAGGAAAAGGATGGCTACACCTTC
.	TRBV2	TRBJ1-1	.	CATERGMTEAFF	TGTGCCACCGAGAGGGGAATGACTGAAGCTTTCTTT
TRBD1	TRBV6-5	TRBJ1-2	.	CASSRDRGRDTF	TGTGCCAGCAGTCGGGACAGGGGAAGAGACACCTTC
.	TRBV7-8	TRBJ1-2	.	CASSFLSFPYGYTF	TGTGCCAGCAGCTTTTTAAGTTTCCCCTATGGCTACACCTTC
.	TRBV7-8	TRBJ1-2	.	CASSSTGAPGYTF	TGTGCCAGCAGCTCCACCGGCGCGCCCGGCTACACCTTC
.	TRBV19	TRBJ1-5	.	CASSIIRGFNQPQHF	TGTGCCAGTAGTATTATTAGAGGCTTCAATCAGCCCCAGCATTTT
.	TRBV5-6	TRBJ2-7	.	CASSSLGQDYEQYF	TGTGCCAGCAGCTCCCTTGGGCAGGATTACGAGCAGTACTTC